These 22 T cell receptor beta chains came from one sample sequenced in a study of cytomegalovirus exposure and HLA in healthy donors. The PCR contained 60 Vbeta and 13 Jbeta primers. Repertoires were generated with immunoSEQ multiplex PCR, while TCRdb's copy carries only in-frame clones and drops some. The repertoire consists of about 170,000 clones, with around 80% occurring once and the leading ten covering 4.5%. The sample was PBMCs. These receptors all stem from a woman in her 50s in good health and CMV-seropositive.

The chain is built from TRBV4-2 and TRBJ2-6, with 12 bases aligning to TRBD2. V was pared by 1 base and J by 4 bases, with 8 bases of the junction left unmatched. Germline lookup yields CDR1 LGHNA and CDR2 YNFKEQ. The CDR3 spans 19 residues. CDR3 sequence (DNA): TGTGCCAGCAGCCAAGGGGCTAGCGGGGGGGCTGGAGGGGCCAACGTCCTGACTTTC. Translated: CASSQGASGGAGGANVLTF.

The chain carries TRBV7-8 and TRBJ1-1; D is perhaps TRBD1 (5 bases). The CDR3 covers 15 residues. From germline, CDR1 is SGHVS and CDR2 FQNEAQ. Trimming cost V 2 bases and J 5 bases, with 15 bases left between them. The CDR3 protein is CASSLNGVGGTEAFF. The DNA for the CDR3 is TGTGCCAGCAGCTTAAACGGCGTTGGGGGGACTGAAGCTTTCTTT.

The rearrangement links TRBV5-4 to TRBJ1-1, with 7 bases fitting TRBD1. Trimming at V came to 0 bases and at J to 5 bases, leaving 4 bases not matched to a gene. This CDR3 comprises 14 residues. Per germline, CDR1 SGHNT and CDR2 YYREEE (reference sequence). The CDR3 DNA reads as TGTGCCAGCAGCTTGGTCCAGGGGGAAACTGAAGCTTTCTTT. Its protein product is CASSLVQGETEAFF.

This sequence joins TRBV7-2 and TRBJ2-5; 9 bases match TRBD1. The CDR3 is 14 amino acids. V gave up 6 bases and J gave up 2 bases; unmatched junction bases: 4. CDR1 and CDR2 (germline): SGHTA, FQGNSA. The CDR3 region is CASRTGTGQETQYF. The CDR3, as DNA: TGTGCCAGCAGAACCGGGACAGGGCAAGAGACCCAGTACTTC.

The V and J genes are TRBV6-4 and TRBJ1-6; D is unresolved. The germline gives CDR1 MRHNA, CDR2 SNTAGT. The V and J ends lost 2 bases and 6 bases respectively, with 11 bases between them. The CDR3 sequence is 15 residues long. The CDR3 spells CASSDAPFPNSPLHF. CDR3 DNA sequence: TGTGCCAGCAGTGACGCGCCCTTCCCTAATTCACCCCTCCACTTT.

The V gene is TRBV30, the J gene TRBJ2-5; TRBD2 aligns across 8 bases. The J call may be incorrect, as the DNA end agrees better with TRBJ2-7. This CDR3 comprises 17 residues. The germline gives CDR1 GTSNPN, CDR2 SVGIG (reference sequence). The CDR3 is CAWSGLKSSGDPYEQYF. In DNA form, the CDR3 reads TGTGCCTGGAGTGGACTGAAGAGTAGCGGGGACCCCTACGAGCAGTACTTC.

The chain carries TRBV29-1 and TRBJ1-2; perhaps TRBD1 as D (5 bases). Between the trimmed V and J ends, which lost 1 base and 6 bases, there was a span of 15 bases. The CDR3 extends over 14 amino acids. Germline loops: CDR1 SQVTM, CDR2 ANQGSEA. Here the CDR3 reads CSVEVTQGTDGYTF. In DNA, the CDR3 is TGCAGCGTTGAAGTTACCCAGGGAACGGATGGCTACACCTTC.

The rearrangement links TRBV28 to TRBJ1-2; D is unresolved. V was pared by 5 bases and J by 5 bases, with 9 bases between. CDR1 is MDHEN, CDR2 SYDVKM, per germline. This CDR3 contains 12 residues. CDR3 sequence (DNA): TGTGCCAGCAGTCCGAGGGCATATGGCTACACCTTC. The encoded protein is CASSPRAYGYTF.

The rearrangement joins TRBV4-1 to TRBJ2-7, with 8 bases that match TRBD1. V lost 6 bases and J lost 3; bases outside the gene matches: 4. Per the germline V gene, CDR1 is MGHRA and CDR2 is YSYEKL. The CDR3 consists of 13 residues. CDR3 in amino acids: CASSLTGDYEQYF. CDR3 sequence (DNA): TGCGCCAGCAGTCTGACAGGGGACTACGAGCAGTACTTC.

The gene calls are TRBV7-2 and TRBJ2-3, with D perhaps TRBD2 (5 bases). The CDR3 totals 14 residues. Trimming stripped 3 bases from V and 4 bases from J, with 11 bases between. The germline V gene has CDR1 SGHTA and CDR2 FQGNSA. CDR3 in amino acids: CASSFSGNADTQYF. CDR3 nucleotides: TGTGCCAGCAGCTTTTCGGGGAACGCAGATACGCAGTATTTT.

The V gene is TRBV18, the J gene TRBJ1-1; D is unresolved. The length of the CDR3 is 13 residues. Germline V gene lookup returns CDR1 KGHSH and CDR2 LQKENI. V lost 3 bases to trimming and J lost 1 base, with 6 bases between them. Here the CDR3 DNA reads TGTGCCAGCTCACCGCGAGGGAACACTGAAGCTTTCTTT. This sequence encodes CASSPRGNTEAFF.

The chain joins TRBV28 to TRBJ2-1; 9 bases map to TRBD1. Unmatched junction bases numbered 3, after V lost 3 bases and J lost 6 bases. Germline CDR1 is MDHEN and CDR2 is SYDVKM. CDR3 length: 14 residues. The CDR3 DNA reads as TGTGCCAGCAGTTTGGGGACAGGGTTCAATGAGCAGTTCTTC. It codes for CASSLGTGFNEQFF.

The genes are TRBV5-1 and TRBJ2-6, with TRBD1 matching over 10 bases. V was clipped by 4 bases and J by 11 bases; unmatched bases: 6. Per germline, CDR1 SGHRS and CDR2 YFSETQ. The CDR3 extends over 14 amino acids. The CDR3 loop is CASSGQGGTYVLTF. In DNA, the CDR3 is TGCGCCAGCAGCGGACAGGGGGGAACCTACGTCCTGACTTTC. Complete variable domain (other parts from reference TRBV5-1 and TRBJ2-6): KAGVTQTPRYLIKTRGQQVTLSCSPISGHRSVSWYQQTPGQGLQFLFEYFSETQRNKGNFPGRFSGRQFSNSRSEMNVSTLELGDSALYLCASSGQGGTYVLTFGAGSRLTVL.

The table lists this clone with a count of one. The chain carries TRBV7-3 and TRBJ2-3; 10 nucleotides line up with TRBD2. The CDR3 has 14 residues. Germline V gene lookup returns CDR1 SGHTA and CDR2 FQGTGA. Trimming removed 5 bases from V and 1 base from J; junction bases left unmatched: 0. CDR3 DNA sequence: TGTGCCAGCAGCACTAGCGGGGGCACAGATACGCAGTATTTT. This encodes CASSTSGGTDTQYF.

The rearrangement uses TRBV7-9 and TRBJ2-4; 7 bases match TRBD2. Trimming removed 1 base from V and 6 bases from J; junction bases left unmatched: 3. There are 14 residues in the CDR3. CDR1 is SEHNR, CDR2 FQNEAQ, per germline (reference sequence). This chain's CDR3 is CASSLVAGGNIQYF. The CDR3 bases are TGTGCCAGCAGCTTAGTAGCGGGCGGAAACATTCAGTACTTC.

The rearrangement uses TRBV7-3 and TRBJ2-1, with a weak D call TRBD1 (6 bases). The CDR3 is 15 amino acids. Trimming took 2 bases from V and 0 from J, leaving 8 bases between them. Germline CDR1 and CDR2: SGHTA and FQGTGA. CDR3 sequence: CASSLSTGSYNEQFF. In DNA form, the CDR3 reads TGTGCCAGCAGCTTATCGACAGGCTCCTACAATGAGCAGTTCTTC.

CDR3 DNA: TGTGCCACCAACATAGCGGGACCAACCTACGAGCAGTACTTC. Translating gives CATNIAGPTYEQYF. This chain uses TRBV15 with TRBJ2-5; 8 positions match TRBD2. The end of the DNA fits TRBJ2-7 better, so the J call may be wrong. Germline values: CDR1 LNHNV, CDR2 YYDKDF (reference sequence). This CDR3 spans 14 amino acids.

CDR3 sequence (DNA): TGTGCCAGCAATCTCGGGGCGGGGGGGCCGTACAATGAGCAGTTCTTC. Protein product: CASNLGAGGPYNEQFF. The chain is built from TRBV27 and TRBJ2-1; TRBD2 matches 9 bases. CDR1 is MNHEY, CDR2 SMNVEV, per germline (reference sequence). Trimming took 7 bases from V and 4 from J; bases not matched to a gene: 11. The CDR3 spans 16 residues.

The chain carries TRBV7-8 and TRBJ1-1; tentative D call: TRBD1 (5 bases). The CDR3 consists of 17 residues. Between the trimmed V and J ends, which lost 2 bases and 1 base, there was a span of 17 bases. Germline V gives CDR1 SGHVS, CDR2 FQNEAQ. The CDR3 nucleotides are TGTGCCAGCAGCTTAAAACGCCCGGCGGGGGGGAACACTGAAGCTTTCTTT. As protein: CASSLKRPAGGNTEAFF.

This clone was counted once. The chain is built from TRBV7-2 and TRBJ1-6, with unresolved D. This CDR3 spans 14 amino acids. Germline V gene data show CDR1 as SGHTA and CDR2 as FQGNSA. The V gene lost 5 bases and the J gene lost 9 bases, with 14 bases spanning the gap. Here the CDR3 reads CASSAVPSGSPLHF. Here the CDR3 DNA reads TGTGCCAGCAGCGCCGTACCTAGCGGTTCACCCCTCCACTTT.

This chain uses TRBV7-9 with TRBJ2-3; maybe TRBD1 (6 bases). Germline V gene sequence: CDR1 SEHNR, CDR2 FQNEAQ (reference sequence). V was cut by 0 bases and J by 0 bases, with 10 bases left in between. This CDR3 spans 16 amino acids. This CDR3 reads CASSLAGAPSTDTQYF. The DNA for the CDR3 is TGTGCCAGCAGCTTAGCGGGGGCTCCTAGCACAGATACGCAGTATTTT.

This clone showed up just once. V gene TRBV13 combines with J gene TRBJ1-3; the D is unclear. CDR3 length equals 13 residues. Trimming cost V 7 bases and J 4 bases, with 11 bases left between them. Germline CDR1 PRHDT, CDR2 FYEKMQ (reference sequence). CDR3: CASTSRGGNTIYF. CDR3 DNA: TGTGCCAGCACCTCTCGAGGCGGAAACACCATATATTTT.